This T cell receptor (beta chain) was captured by sequencing in a study of a mutant IDH1 vaccine in newly diagnosed glioma. About the study: Before enrollment, patients got radiotherapy alone, temozolomide alone, or mostly the combination.

Between the trimmed V and J ends, which lost 8 bases and 7 bases, there was a span of 20 bases. The CDR3 extends over 14 amino acids. CDR1 is SQVTM, CDR2 ANQGSEA, per germline. On this clone: What it recognizes is unknown.

Indicated time point: week 35, safety follow-up. What each vaccine dose contained was 300 ug of mutant IDH1 20-mer peptide, accompanied by topical imiquimod. Patients had eight vaccinations, in weeks 1, 3, 5, 7, 11, 15, 19 and 23. Assay: immunoSEQ multiplex PCR; the TCRdb copy retains only in-frame clones and omits some. The sample has about 33,000 clones, 82% seen once. The receptor's source is a woman under 30 with glioma. Specimen: PBMCs, collected from a glioma patient whose treatment included an IDH1 peptide vaccine. V usage is TRBV29-1 and J usage is TRBJ2-2; D is perhaps TRBD2 (6 bases). The CDR3 is CSYRGFGSVGELFF. The CDR3 nucleotides read TGCAGCTATAGAGGATTCGGGAGCGTCGGGGAGCTGTTTTTT.